The present T cell receptor beta chain was sequenced within a study of blood T cell repertoires in COVID-19. Study-wide background: PBMCs, B-cell-depleted T cells, or T cells provided the cDNA or gDNA that made up the material.

Authors' data handling: Reference gene primer amplification in the assay estimated nucleated cell counts. Sequencing was performed with immunoSEQ multiplex PCR; in TCRdb, only in-frame clones are kept and a portion is missing. V, J and clone size reflect that table, while D and trimming were determined from the DNA. The sample includes tens of thousands of clones, more than 60% of them seen just once. J lost 5 bases, V lost 7 bases, and 9 bases had no gene match. CDR1 is SGHAT and CDR2 is FQNNGV in the germline V gene. The CDR3 loop spans 15 amino acids. Sequencing used peripheral blood. This TCR came from a woman older than 75 with active or convalescent COVID-19. This chain uses TRBV11-2 with TRBJ2-2; 8 positions match TRBD2. CDR3 protein: CASTLSGGTTGELFF. CDR3 bases: TGTGCCAGCACCCTCAGCGGGGGTACGACCGGGGAGCTGTTTTTT.